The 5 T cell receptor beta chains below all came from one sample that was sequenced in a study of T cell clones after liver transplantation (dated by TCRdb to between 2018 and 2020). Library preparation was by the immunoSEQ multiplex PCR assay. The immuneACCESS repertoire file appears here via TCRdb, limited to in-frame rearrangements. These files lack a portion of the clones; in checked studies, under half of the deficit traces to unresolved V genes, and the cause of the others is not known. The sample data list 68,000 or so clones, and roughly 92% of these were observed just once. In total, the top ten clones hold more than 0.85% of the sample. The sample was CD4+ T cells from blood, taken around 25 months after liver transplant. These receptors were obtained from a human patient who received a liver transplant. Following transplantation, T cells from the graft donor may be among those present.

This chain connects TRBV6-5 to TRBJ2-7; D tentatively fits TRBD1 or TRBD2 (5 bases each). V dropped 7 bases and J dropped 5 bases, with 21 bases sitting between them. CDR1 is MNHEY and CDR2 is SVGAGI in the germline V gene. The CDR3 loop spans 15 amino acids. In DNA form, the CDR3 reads TGTGCCAGCAAAATGGATTACCAAATGGGGGACGAGCAGTACTTC. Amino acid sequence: CASKMDYQMGDEQYF.

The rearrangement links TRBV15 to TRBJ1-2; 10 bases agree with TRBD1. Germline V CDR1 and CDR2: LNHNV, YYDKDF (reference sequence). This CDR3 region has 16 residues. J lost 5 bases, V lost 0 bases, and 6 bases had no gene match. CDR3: CATSRDRGGQGYGYTF. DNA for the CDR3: TGTGCCACCAGCAGAGATCGGGGGGGACAGGGGTATGGCTACACCTTC.

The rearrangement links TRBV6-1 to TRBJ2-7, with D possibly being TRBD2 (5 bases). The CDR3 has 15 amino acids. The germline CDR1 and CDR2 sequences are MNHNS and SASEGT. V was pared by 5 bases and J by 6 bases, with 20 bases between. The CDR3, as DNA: TGTGCCAGCAGTATAGTCTCAGGACTCGGCGGCGAGCAGTACTTC. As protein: CASSIVSGLGGEQYF.

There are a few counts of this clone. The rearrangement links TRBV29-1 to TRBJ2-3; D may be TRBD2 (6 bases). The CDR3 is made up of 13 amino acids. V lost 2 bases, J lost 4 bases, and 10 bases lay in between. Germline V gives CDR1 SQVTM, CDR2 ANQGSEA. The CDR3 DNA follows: TGCAGCGTTGAATCCCGCGGGGCAGATACGCAGTATTTT. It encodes CSVESRGADTQYF.

The CDR3 DNA sequence: TGCGCCAGCAGCCCCCCTGGGGGCACAGATACGCAGTATTTT. Amino acid sequence: CASSPPGGTDTQYF. The V and J genes are TRBV5-1 and TRBJ2-3; D is unclear. Germline CDR1 SGHRS, CDR2 YFSETQ. Trimming cost V 4 bases and J 1 base, with 10 bases left between them. The CDR3 consists of 14 residues.